This is a list of T cell receptor beta chains from one sample in a study of blood T cell repertoires in COVID-19. Some clones are missing from TCRdb's copy, which holds only in-frame ones; the method was immunoSEQ multiplex PCR. The sample holds about 63,000 clones, approximately 80% seen once. The source material was peripheral blood. The receptors were gathered from a man aged 55 to 70 with COVID-19, enrolled during active disease. The CDR3 runs from the conserved cysteine through the conserved F or W. Each record gives: clone size, J gene, D gene, V gene, CDR3 protein, CDR3 DNA. D genes are given only for firm matches. Expanded clones are given a class, and other clones once, few, many or no size at all.

>-|TRBJ1-1|-|TRBV30
CAWSAGQGNTEAFF
TGTGCCTGGAGCGCGGGGCAGGGGAACACTGAAGCTTTCTTT
>-|TRBJ2-2|-|TRBV11-2
CASSSLLTGELFF
TGTGCCAGCAGCTCCCTCTTAACCGGGGAGCTGTTTTTT
>-|TRBJ1-2|-|TRBV18
CASSPSRVEANYGYTF
TGTGCCAGCTCACCCTCGAGGGTTGAGGCGAACTATGGCTACACCTTC
>once|TRBJ2-1|TRBD2|TRBV5-4
CASSLGLASYNEQFF
TGTGCCAGCAGCCTGGGACTAGCGTCCTACAATGAGCAGTTCTTC
>-|TRBJ2-7|TRBD2|TRBV6-2/TRBV6-3
CASSYPPGGGNYEQYF
TGTGCCAGCAGTTACCCTCCGGGGGGGGGAAACTACGAGCAGTACTTC
>-|TRBJ1-2|-|TRBV11-3
CASSLGPSYGYTF
TGTGCCAGCAGCCTAGGCCCGAGCTATGGCTACACCTTC
>-|TRBJ1-1|-|TRBV2
CASSRVGTEAFF
TGTGCCAGCAGCAGGGTGGGCACTGAAGCTTTCTTT
>-|TRBJ2-5|TRBD1|TRBV5-1
CASRTSGTAYQETQYF
TGCGCCAGCAGGACGTCCGGGACAGCGTACCAAGAGACCCAGTACTTC
>-|TRBJ1-1|-|TRBV19
CASSFSAVMRTEAFF
TGTGCCAGTAGTTTCTCGGCGGTTATGAGGACTGAAGCTTTCTTT
>-|TRBJ1-4|-|TRBV11-3
CASSGRVREKLFF
TGTGCCAGCAGCGGCAGGGTGAGGGAAAAACTGTTTTTT
>-|TRBJ2-7|-|TRBV3-1/TRBV3-2
CASSLDRGPVYEQYF
TGTGCCAGCAGCCTCGACAGAGGACCTGTCTACGAGCAGTACTTC
>-|TRBJ2-7|TRBD1|TRBV9
CASSIRQGTGEQYF
TGTGCCAGCAGCATTCGACAGGGGACGGGGGAGCAGTACTTC
>-|TRBJ2-2|TRBD2|TRBV6-2/TRBV6-3
CASSGTIRGAGELFF
TGTGCCAGCAGTGGGACCATCCGGGGGGCCGGGGAGCTGTTTTTT
>-|TRBJ2-5|TRBD2|TRBV19
CASRIAGATGETQYF
TGTGCCAGTAGAATAGCGGGTGCCACGGGGGAGACCCAGTACTTC
>-|TRBJ2-7|-|TRBV5-5
CASSLALFYEQYF
TGTGCCAGCAGCTTGGCCCTGTTCTACGAGCAGTACTTC
>-|TRBJ2-7|TRBD2|TRBV11-2
CASSLKNGGIEQYF
TGTGCCAGCAGCCTAAAGAACGGGGGGATCGAGCAGTACTTC
>-|TRBJ2-7|TRBD2|TRBV7-8
CASSLGRTSSPVSEQYF
TGTGCCAGCAGCTTAGGGAGGACTAGTTCACCAGTTTCCGAGCAGTACTTC
>-|TRBJ1-2|TRBD1|TRBV5-1
CASSSGQPGHGYTF
TGCGCCAGCAGCTCGGGACAGCCAGGGCATGGCTACACCTTC
>-|TRBJ1-4|TRBD1|TRBV19
CASSPPGTGGSKLFF
TGTGCCAGTAGTCCCCCCGGGACAGGGGGCTCGAAACTGTTTTTT
>once|TRBJ2-3|-|TRBV6-5
CASSMGGPTDTQYF
TGTGCCAGCAGTATGGGGGGGCCCACAGATACGCAGTATTTT
>-|TRBJ2-1|TRBD2|TRBV5-1
CASSPSGGTYNEQFF
TGCGCCAGCAGCCCATCGGGGGGAACCTACAATGAGCAGTTCTTC
>-|TRBJ2-2|-|TRBV4-3
CASSQRVPNTGELFF
TGCGCCAGCAGCCAGCGGGTCCCGAACACCGGGGAGCTGTTTTTT
>-|TRBJ2-7|-|TRBV21-1
CATPGRYRGLPYEQYF
TGTGCCACCCCTGGCCGATACAGGGGGCTGCCCTACGAGCAGTACTTC
>-|TRBJ2-3|-|TRBV6-5
CASRIAVVGTDTQYF
TGTGCCAGCAGAATCGCAGTGGTGGGCACAGATACGCAGTATTTT
>few|TRBJ2-7|-|TRBV6-2/TRBV6-3
CASSVRGYEQYF
TGTGCCAGCAGTGTGCGGGGATACGAGCAGTACTTC
>-|TRBJ2-7|-|TRBV7-9
CASSFVGGSSYEQYF
TGTGCCAGCAGCTTTGTGGGAGGATCCTCCTACGAGCAGTACTTC
>-|TRBJ1-6|-|TRBV7-3
CASSRGENSPLHF
TGTGCCAGCAGTCGTGGAGAGAATTCACCCCTCCACTTT
>-|TRBJ2-7|TRBD2|TRBV4-3
CASSQYGREREQYF
TGCGCCAGCAGCCAATACGGGCGGGAGAGGGAGCAGTACTTC
>-|TRBJ2-3|TRBD2|TRBV14
CASSQTGGSGADTQYF
TGTGCCAGCAGCCAAACGGGAGGGTCGGGGGCAGATACGCAGTATTTT
>-|TRBJ2-5|TRBD1|TRBV5-1
CASSLVGTGQETQYF
TGCGCCAGCAGCTTGGTAGGGACAGGCCAAGAGACCCAGTACTTC
>-|TRBJ2-7|-|TRBV18
CASSPPGTRGLEQYF
TGTGCCAGCTCACCACCTGGGACGCGGGGCCTCGAGCAGTACTTC
>few|TRBJ2-5|-|TRBV3-1/TRBV3-2
CASSPEEETQYF
TGTGCCAGCAGCCCCGAGGAAGAGACCCAGTACTTC
>once|TRBJ1-1|TRBD1|TRBV7-2
CASSLGRDRLVTEAFF
TGTGCCAGCAGCTTAGGCCGGGACAGGCTGGTCACTGAAGCTTTCTTT
>-|TRBJ1-1|-|TRBV4-1
CASSQEGAVNTEAFF
TGCGCCAGCAGCCAAGAGGGGGCGGTGAACACTGAAGCTTTCTTT
>few|TRBJ2-2|-|TRBV5-4
CASSLYLDTGELFF
TGTGCCAGCAGCTTGTATCTCGACACCGGGGAGCTGTTTTTT
>-|TRBJ2-3|TRBD1|TRBV14
CASSQVTGGSDTQYF
TGTGCCAGCAGCCAAGTAACAGGGGGATCAGATACGCAGTATTTT
>-|TRBJ2-7|-|TRBV19
CASNAGTKNYGQYF
TGTGCCAGCAACGCTGGGACAAAGAACTACGGGCAGTACTTC
>-|TRBJ1-4|-|TRBV7-2
CASSLVVGPGEKLFF
TGTGCCAGCAGCTTAGTCGTGGGCCCGGGAGAAAAACTGTTTTTT
>-|TRBJ2-1|TRBD2|TRBV7-9
CASSISGGANNEQFF
TGTGCCAGCAGCATCAGCGGGGGGGCGAACAATGAGCAGTTCTTC
>once|TRBJ1-2|-|TRBV18
CASSPQGDGYTF
TGTGCCAGCTCACCACAGGGGGATGGCTACACCTTC
>-|TRBJ1-3|-|TRBV19
CATRTDYSGNTIYF
TGTGCCACGCGGACGGACTACTCTGGAAACACCATATATTTT
>-|TRBJ1-2|TRBD1|TRBV18
CASSPPSGGRLDGYTF
TGTGCCAGCTCACCACCGTCAGGGGGCCGATTGGATGGCTACACCTTC
>once|TRBJ2-1|TRBD2|TRBV7-2
CASSLGSGSHEQFF
TGTGCCAGCAGCTTAGGTAGCGGGAGCCATGAGCAGTTCTTC
>-|TRBJ2-5|TRBD2|TRBV10-2
CASGWPTSGGTEETQYF
TGCGCCAGCGGTTGGCCCACTAGCGGGGGAACAGAAGAGACCCAGTACTTC
>-|TRBJ2-1|-|TRBV3-1/TRBV3-2
CASSLLQGQHEQFF
TGTGCCAGCAGCCTACTCCAGGGGCAGCATGAGCAGTTCTTC
>-|TRBJ1-5|TRBD1|TRBV2
CASRRQGDSNQPQHF
TGTGCCAGCAGGCGACAGGGTGATAGCAATCAGCCCCAGCATTTT
>few|TRBJ2-5|-|TRBV19
CASSPSGGLTQYF
TGTGCCAGTAGTCCTTCGGGGGGCTTGACCCAGTACTTC
>-|TRBJ2-2|-|TRBV4-3
CASSQLVTGELFF
TGCGCCAGCAGCCAATTAGTAACCGGGGAGCTGTTTTTT
>once|TRBJ1-2|-|TRBV6-6
CASSFPSGLVYGYTF
TGTGCCAGCAGTTTTCCCTCAGGTCTTGTCTATGGCTACACCTTC
>-|TRBJ2-1|TRBD2|TRBV20-1
CSARRERKFF
TGCAGTGCTAGGCGGGAGCGAAAGTTCTTC
>few|TRBJ2-7|-|TRBV3-1/TRBV3-2
CASSQDSRGEQYF
TGTGCCAGCAGCCAAGACTCCCGGGGCGAGCAGTACTTC
>-|TRBJ2-7|TRBD1|TRBV19
CASSRNRGVYEQYF
TGTGCCAGTAGTAGGAACAGGGGGGTCTACGAGCAGTACTTC
>-|TRBJ1-5|-|TRBV5-6
CASSPGSGQPQHF
TGTGCCAGCAGCCCCGGGAGTGGCCAGCCCCAGCATTTT
>-|TRBJ1-3|TRBD1|TRBV20-1
CIGTDGNTIYF
TGCATCGGGACAGACGGAAACACCATATATTTT
>-|TRBJ2-1|-|TRBV27
CASSLPRRRGNEQFF
TGTGCCAGCAGTTTACCCCGTCGGCGAGGGAATGAGCAGTTCTTC
>-|TRBJ2-1|TRBD1|TRBV19
CASSIPGTGRNEQFF
TGTGCCAGTAGTATCCCCGGGACAGGGCGCAATGAGCAGTTCTTC
>once|TRBJ2-5|TRBD1|TRBV6-5
CASSQDRGGETQYF
TGTGCCAGCAGCCAGGACAGGGGAGGAGAGACCCAGTACTTC
>-|TRBJ1-1|TRBD1|TRBV18
CASSPPSRGLGRTEAFF
TGTGCCAGCTCACCACCGTCGAGGGGGCTTGGGCGCACTGAAGCTTTCTTT